This TCR beta chain is drawn from a study of cytomegalovirus exposure and HLA in healthy donors (dated by TCRdb to about 2017). For the wider study: An earlier analysis of roughly 610 of the donors reported 250 to 350 Gb of sequence data and 95 million to 130 million unique TCR beta sequences obtained from about 179 million T cells. The number of donors typed differed by locus, with about 629-640 for A, B, C, DRB1 and DQB1, over 500 for DQA1, nearly 610 for DPA1, and 472 for DPB1. Genome-wide SNP genotypes for about 55% of the roughly 670 donors were used in a later genetic analysis, which treated that subset as a discovery cohort. Along with the 666-subject first cohort, a separate validation cohort of over a hundred different subjects was used. To study patterns of TCR occurrence, a later analysis re-analyzed previously published TCR beta repertoires from several hundred donors and added high-resolution HLA genotyping. Around 330 gigabases of sequencing data and 70 million to 100 million unique TCR sequences made up an early release that covered around 640 HLA-typed donors. Class I and class II HLA loci were covered by the typing at four-digit resolution. Among the 398 genotyped donors, approximately 82% belonged to the genetic ancestry cluster associated with self-reported Caucasian donors. To decide whether each TCR beta V gene segment behaved as functional or pseudogenic, an earlier analysis of approximately 600 of the donors relied on high-throughput TCR beta sequencing. Alongside the repertoire data, information on donor age, sex, ethnicity and CMV serostatus was compiled. The study was designed to test whether signatures of past pathogen exposure could be identified by cataloging public T cell receptors. Rather than drawing on any new phenotypic data, the later analysis identified candidate immune exposures from TCR beta sequences and the way those sequences occurred across donors. Using immunosequencing, the study profiled T cell repertoires from 666 subjects and related those repertoires to cytomegalovirus serostatus. Roughly 5 DR-DQ haplotypes were handled as single units for association and clustering, since linkage in the cohort was strong. Across around 400 genotyped donors of the cohort, an average of about 250,000 unique TCR beta nucleotide sequences per donor were sequenced, and 15% to 20% of those sequences were non-productive. The study combined high-throughput TCR immunosequencing, statistical association of individual TCRs with disease status, and machine learning to predict cytomegalovirus infection status. Every repertoire in the discovery cohort had been generated on one and the same sequencing platform. Paper-wide results and their limitations: In a later analysis, HLA-associated TCR beta chains showed more clonal expansion and lower generation probabilities than non-associated chains that were equally common. At a false discovery rate of 0.05, a later analysis linked under 20,000 TCR beta sequences to specific HLA alleles. A later analysis found that most CMV-associated TCR beta chains appeared HLA-restricted, with HLA associations seemingly driven largely by CMV exposure. CMV serostatus was the only immune exposure information available for the cohort. Linkage disequilibrium might explain the correlated functional status among segregating V segments, but an unknown experimental factor could not be ruled out. In a later analysis, the rate of TCR association differed among HLA loci, with DRB1 alleles having the most associated TCRs and HLA-C alleles having the fewest. A later genetic analysis associated a missense DCLRE1C variant with V-gene and J-gene trimming of TCR beta chains, and an independent cohort replicated the association. The presence/absence analyses assumed that sequencing depth was roughly uniform across donors, and that assumption may not be true. Because counts were too low, fewer than 20 rarely observed V segments, including chromosome 9 orphons, were excluded from the earlier analysis of fewer than 650 of the donors. HLA typing was unavailable for some donors at each locus, so association tests used only the typed subset. Some IMGT-functional V segments, including TRBV6-2 and TRBV6-3, could not be distinguished by the 87-base-pair reads and were therefore excluded. According to a later analysis, parvovirus B19, influenza, CMV and Epstein-Barr virus appeared linked to several top co-occurrence clusters. The authors suggested that the approach could potentially be generalized to other disease states and immunological phenotypes. Three of the identified cytomegalovirus-associated TCR beta chains were confirmed in vitro to be specific for cytomegalovirus antigens. Broadly in line with IMGT annotations, most TCR beta V segments showed up in productive rearrangements about 87% or about 30% of the time in an earlier analysis of approximately 600 of the donors. When HLA alleles, especially DR and DQ, strongly co-occurred, TCR associations were difficult to assign to individual alleles. The sequencing pipeline was judged likely to have produced a cluster of highly shared sequence variants as a technical artifact. Most TCR sequences were seen in very few donors, while some public TCRs were found in many individuals. A further reported finding was that TCR beta sequences accurately predicted the HLA-A and HLA-B alleles for most subjects in the first cohort. In a later genetic analysis, fewer N-insertions in productive TCRs were reported among donors in an Asian-associated ancestry cluster than the roughly 670-donor mean. The cohort was sequenced for TCR beta chains only, and without alpha or paired-chain data the features that could be detected were limited. The classifier was reported to diagnose cytomegalovirus status with high specificity and sensitivity in both the original and validation cohorts. The study gave a list of 150 to 200 TCR beta chains associated with cytomegalovirus.

To note about this clone: The clone's antigen remains unknown. No per-base quality is available; no much larger clone lies one base away.

Trimming removed 7 bases from V and 2 bases from J; the gene matches leave 7 bases unexplained. As encoded in the germline V gene, CDR1 is SGHTS while CDR2 is YDEGEE. From cysteine to phenylalanine, the CDR3 is 14 amino acids long. The CDR3 DNA has 42 bases and is translated from base 1. The cohort consisted of approximately 670 healthy bone marrow donors. At the time of sampling, all cohort members were nominally healthy, though unrecorded immune exposures were likely present. The donor tested CMV seropositive, placing the donor among the 250 to 350 seropositive members of the cohort. A peripheral blood sample was collected from each donor, and TCR beta sequencing was performed on peripheral blood mononuclear cells. The Qiagen DNeasy Blood Extraction Kit was used to extract genomic DNA from the blood cell samples. Library creation used the immunoSEQ multiplex PCR assay. For the multiplex PCR, a mixture combining 60 forward primers for TCR Vbeta segments and 13 reverse primers for TCR Jbeta segments was used. Amplification of the CDR3 region of rearranged TCR beta genes was performed with a multiplex PCR assay on genomic DNA. Amplified TCR beta libraries were sequenced as 87-base-pair reads on the Illumina HiSeq System. As for the authors' bioinformatics: A later analysis counted approximately 76 million unique TCR beta chains across the 670 or so repertoires, and roughly 10 million of these chains were shared by at least two donors. A nearest-neighbor algorithm error-corrected the raw reads and collapsed the reads into unique sequences, merging closely related sequences to remove PCR and sequencing errors. CDR3 sequences were aligned to IMGT reference sequences to assign V, D and J gene segments. For a sequence to be retained, at least a six-nucleotide match to both a V gene segment and a J gene segment was required. Rearrangements were called productive when the CDR3 lacked stop codons and stayed in frame with V and J; all others were non-productive. Following IMGT convention, CDR3 was defined as the stretch from the second conserved V-encoded cysteine up to the conserved J-encoded phenylalanine. The earlier analysis of about 500 of the donors excluded sequences that lacked an unambiguous match to a single V gene segment. In an earlier analysis of several hundred of the donors, V segments were called functional above 56.7% productive rearrangements and were called segregating when the between-donor standard deviation exceeded 5%. A statistical classification framework was built to diagnose cytomegalovirus status from the catalog of TCR beta chain sequences. A later analysis assigned V and J genes by comparing TCR nucleotide sequences with IMGT/GENE-DB human TR gene sequences. A later analysis assigned CDR3 sequences and most-parsimonious VDJ recombination scenarios with the TCRdist pipeline. In a later analysis, every TCR beta chain was defined by the combination of its CDR3 amino acid sequence and its V-gene family, and reads without a unique V-gene family were dropped. A later analysis removed roughly 590 highly shared, low-generation-probability nucleotide sequences to deal with suspected cross-contamination and a sequencing artifact. In a later analysis, a clonal expansion index for each public chain was calculated from normalized within-repertoire ranks of inferred template counts. In a later analysis, generation probabilities were computed with a VDJ recombination model fitted to out-of-frame rearrangements, and the resulting probabilities were checked against IGoR. In a later analysis, hypergeometric tests were used to score TCR-TCR, TCR-HLA and TCR-CMV co-occurrence, with a repertoire-size bias correction applied to TCR pairs. To estimate false discovery rates, a later analysis permuted the HLA or CMV assignments 20 times. In a later analysis, co-occurring TCRs were grouped using DBSCAN, with TCRdist sequence similarity added in when clustering inside HLA-allele-positive subsets. Repertoires with fewer than 30,000 or more than 120,000 public chains were left out of co-occurrence clustering, as were five repertoires with anomalous nucleotide sharing. TCRdb's version of the immuneACCESS table is confined to in-frame rearrangements and falls short of the full clone set. An unresolved V gene accounts for under half of the shortfall where checked; the remainder is of unknown origin. V and J calls plus clone size are reproduced from that table; the DNA served to infer D and trimming. The sample table shows 150,000 or so clones, and about four fifths are seen once. The ten most abundant clones make up roughly 5.2% of the sample.

The chain is encoded by TRBV5-8 joined to TRBJ2-5, and 8 bases in between align with TRBD1. The specimen was PBMCs. The clonotype was recovered from a woman aged 18-29 years in good health and CMV-seropositive. The CDR3 in this case is CASGPDRVQETQYF. In nucleotides, the sequence is TGTGCCAGCGGACCGGACAGGGTGCAAGAGACCCAGTACTTC.